These T cell receptor beta chains were read from a single sample in a study of shared clonotypes between healthy human individuals. TCRdb's copy holds only in-frame clones and misses some; the assay was immunoSEQ multiplex PCR. The sample shows 2 million or so clones, roughly 95% of them seen only once. The sequenced material came from naive CD8+ T cells sorted from blood. These receptors came from a man aged 18 to 30 in good health. Both conserved end residues are part of each CDR3. D genes are given only for firm matches. Rows give clone size only sometimes, using once, few, many, or a class for an expanded clone.

V	J	size	D	CDR3	DNA
TRBV25-1	TRBJ2-1	once	.	CASSVRLLGSYNEQFF	TGTGCCAGCAGTGTCCGTCTCCTGGGGTCCTACAATGAGCAGTTCTTC
TRBV21-1	TRBJ1-1	.	.	CASSSQTYNDNTEAFF	TGTGCCAGCAGCAGTCAAACCTACAACGATAACACTGAAGCTTTCTTT
TRBV4-1	TRBJ2-7	.	TRBD1	CASSQGQGAAFFGEQYF	TGCGCCAGCAGCCAAGGGCAGGGGGCCGCCTTTTTTGGCGAGCAGTACTTC
TRBV5-1	TRBJ2-7	.	.	CASSLVSSYEQYF	TGCGCCAGCAGCTTGGTTTCTAGCTACGAGCAGTACTTC
TRBV23-1	TRBJ2-7	.	TRBD1	CASSDRGYEQYF	TGCGCCAGCAGTGACAGGGGTTACGAGCAGTACTTC
TRBV5-4	TRBJ1-1	.	TRBD1	CASSLGQVGTEAFF	TGTGCCAGCAGCTTAGGACAGGTCGGCACTGAAGCTTTCTTT
TRBV6-5	TRBJ2-5	.	.	CASSYWRDQETQYF	TGTGCCAGCAGTTACTGGCGGGACCAAGAGACCCAGTACTTC
TRBV27	TRBJ2-3	.	.	CASRRGTDTQYF	TGTGCCAGCAGGAGGGGGACAGATACGCAGTATTTT
TRBV5-1	TRBJ2-7	once	TRBD1	CASGPGTGVYREQYF	TGCGCCAGCGGCCCTGGGACAGGGGTTTATCGCGAGCAGTACTTC
TRBV18	TRBJ2-7	.	.	CASSPGYGIIYEQYF	TGTGCCAGCTCACCAGGTTACGGGATCATATACGAGCAGTACTTC
TRBV7-9	TRBJ2-7	.	.	CASSFISEQYF	TGTGCCAGCAGCTTCATAAGCGAGCAGTACTTC
TRBV9	TRBJ2-5	.	TRBD1	CASSTSGGEQETQYF	TGTGCCAGCAGTACCTCAGGGGGAGAACAAGAGACCCAGTACTTC
TRBV28	TRBJ2-7	.	TRBD1	CASSPGTGDPYEQYF	TGTGCCAGCAGTCCCGGGACAGGCGATCCCTACGAGCAGTACTTC
TRBV10-3	TRBJ1-1	.	.	CAISEGRDNPEAFF	TGTGCCATCAGTGAGGGACGGGATAACCCCGAAGCTTTCTTT
TRBV5-6	TRBJ1-5	.	.	CASSLGSASTQHF	TGTGCCAGCAGCTTGGGGTCAGCGTCGACCCAGCATTTT
TRBV2	TRBJ2-7	.	.	CASRGVGGGESEQYF	TGTGCCAGCAGGGGGGTTGGCGGGGGCGAGTCCGAGCAGTACTTC
TRBV9	TRBJ1-2	.	TRBD1	CASSGLRDRYPGGYGYTF	TGTGCCAGCAGCGGGCTTAGGGACAGATACCCTGGAGGCTATGGCTACACCTTC